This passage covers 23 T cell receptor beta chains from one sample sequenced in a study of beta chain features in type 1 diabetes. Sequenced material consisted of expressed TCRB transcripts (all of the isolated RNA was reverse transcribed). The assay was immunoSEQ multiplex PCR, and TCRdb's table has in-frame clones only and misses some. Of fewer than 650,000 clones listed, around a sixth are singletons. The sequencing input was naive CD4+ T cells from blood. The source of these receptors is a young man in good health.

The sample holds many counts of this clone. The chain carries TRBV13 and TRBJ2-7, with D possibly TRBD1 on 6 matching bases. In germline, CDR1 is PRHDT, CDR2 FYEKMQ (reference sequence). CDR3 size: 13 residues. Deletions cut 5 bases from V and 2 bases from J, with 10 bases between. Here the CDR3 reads CASSTRQAYEQYF. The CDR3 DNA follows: TGTGCCAGCAGCACCCGACAGGCCTACGAGCAGTACTTC.

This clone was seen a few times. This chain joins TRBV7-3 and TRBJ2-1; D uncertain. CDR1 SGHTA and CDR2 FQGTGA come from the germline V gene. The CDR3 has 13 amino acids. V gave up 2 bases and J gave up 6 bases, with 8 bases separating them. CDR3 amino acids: CASSLLGFNEQFF. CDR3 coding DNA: TGTGCCAGCAGCTTACTAGGGTTCAATGAGCAGTTCTTC.

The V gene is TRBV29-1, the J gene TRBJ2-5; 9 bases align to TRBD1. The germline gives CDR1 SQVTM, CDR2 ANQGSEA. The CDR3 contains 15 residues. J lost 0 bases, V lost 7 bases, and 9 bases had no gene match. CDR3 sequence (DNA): TGCAGCGCTGTACGGACAGGGGTACACCAAGAGACCCAGTACTTC. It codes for CSAVRTGVHQETQYF.

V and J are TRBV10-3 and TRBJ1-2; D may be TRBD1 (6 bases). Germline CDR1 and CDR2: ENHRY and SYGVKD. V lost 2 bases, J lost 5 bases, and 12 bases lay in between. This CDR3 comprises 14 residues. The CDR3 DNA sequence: TGTGCCATCAGTGAGCCGACAGGTGATTATGGCTACACCTTC. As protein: CAISEPTGDYGYTF.

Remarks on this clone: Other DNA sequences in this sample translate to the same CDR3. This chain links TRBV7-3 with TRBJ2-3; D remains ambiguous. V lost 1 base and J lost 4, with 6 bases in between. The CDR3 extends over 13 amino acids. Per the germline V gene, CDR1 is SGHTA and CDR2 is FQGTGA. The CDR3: CASSLSRADTQYF. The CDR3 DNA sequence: TGTGCCAGCAGCTTAAGTCGAGCAGATACGCAGTATTTT.

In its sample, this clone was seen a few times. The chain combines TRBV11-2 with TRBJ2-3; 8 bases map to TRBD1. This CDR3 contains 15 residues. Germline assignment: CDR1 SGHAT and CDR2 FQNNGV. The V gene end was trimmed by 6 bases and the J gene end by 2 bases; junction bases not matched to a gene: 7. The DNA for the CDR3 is TGTGCCAGCAGACCGCCGGGACAGGCCACAGATACGCAGTATTTT. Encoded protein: CASRPPGQATDTQYF.

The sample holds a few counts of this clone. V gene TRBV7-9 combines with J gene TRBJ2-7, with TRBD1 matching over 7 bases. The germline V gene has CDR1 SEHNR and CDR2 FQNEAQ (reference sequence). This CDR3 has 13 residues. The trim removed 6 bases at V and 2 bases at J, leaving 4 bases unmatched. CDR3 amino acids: CASRKGAAYEQYF. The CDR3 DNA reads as TGTGCCAGCAGGAAGGGGGCTGCCTACGAGCAGTACTTC.

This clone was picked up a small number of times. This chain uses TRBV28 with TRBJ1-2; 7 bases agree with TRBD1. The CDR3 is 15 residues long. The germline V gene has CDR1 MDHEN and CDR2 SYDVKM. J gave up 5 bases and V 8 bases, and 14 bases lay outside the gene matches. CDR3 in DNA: TGTGCCAGCGGAGGACTACAGGGGAGGGCATATGGCTACACCTTC. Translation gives CASGGLQGRAYGYTF.

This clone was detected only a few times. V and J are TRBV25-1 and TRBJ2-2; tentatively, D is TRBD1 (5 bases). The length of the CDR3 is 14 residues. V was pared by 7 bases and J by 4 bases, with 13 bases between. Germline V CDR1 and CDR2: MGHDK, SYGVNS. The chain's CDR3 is CASTPARATGELFF. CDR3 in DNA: TGTGCCAGCACCCCGGCCAGGGCCACCGGGGAGCTGTTTTTT.

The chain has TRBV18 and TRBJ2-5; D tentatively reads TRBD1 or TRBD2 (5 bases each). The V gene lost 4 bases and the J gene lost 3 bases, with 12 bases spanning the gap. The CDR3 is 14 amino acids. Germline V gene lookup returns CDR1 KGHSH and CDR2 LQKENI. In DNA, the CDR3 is TGTGCCAGCTCACTCAACGAGGGGAAAGAGACCCAGTACTTC. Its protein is CASSLNEGKETQYF.

CDR3 in DNA: TGTGCCAGCAGCGTAGTTGCGGGGGCAGGAGATACGCAGTATTTT. Residues: CASSVVAGAGDTQYF. The chain couples TRBV9 to TRBJ2-3, with TRBD2 as a possible D gene (7 bases). The CDR3 is made up of 15 amino acids. In germline, CDR1 is SGDLS, CDR2 YYNGEE. V lost 0 bases and J 5 bases, leaving 13 bases between the germline ends.

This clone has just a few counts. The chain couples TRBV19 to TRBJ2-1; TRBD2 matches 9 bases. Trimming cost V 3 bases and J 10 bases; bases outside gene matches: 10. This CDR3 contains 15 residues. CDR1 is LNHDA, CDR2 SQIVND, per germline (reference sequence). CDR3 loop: CASSMALAGSWEQFF. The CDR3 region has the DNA TGTGCCAGTAGTATGGCTCTAGCGGGATCCTGGGAGCAGTTCTTC.

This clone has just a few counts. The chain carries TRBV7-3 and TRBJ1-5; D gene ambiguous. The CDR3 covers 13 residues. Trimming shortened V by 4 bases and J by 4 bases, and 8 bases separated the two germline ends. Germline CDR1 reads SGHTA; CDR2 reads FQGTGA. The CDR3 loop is CASSYDRNQPQHF. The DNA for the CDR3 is TGTGCCAGCAGCTATGACCGTAATCAGCCCCAGCATTTT. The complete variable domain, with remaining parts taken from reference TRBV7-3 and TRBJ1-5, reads GAGVSQTPSNKVTEKGKYVELRCDPISGHTALYWYRQSLGQGPEFLIYFQGTGAADDSGLPNDRFFAVRPEGSVSTLKIQRTERGDSAVYLCASSYDRNQPQHFGDGTRLSIL.

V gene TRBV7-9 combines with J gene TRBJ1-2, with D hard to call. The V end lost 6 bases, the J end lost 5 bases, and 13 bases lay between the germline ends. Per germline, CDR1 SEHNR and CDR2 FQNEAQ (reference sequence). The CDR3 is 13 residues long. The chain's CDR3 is CASREVGVYGYTF. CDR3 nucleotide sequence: TGTGCCAGCAGGGAAGTCGGGGTTTATGGCTACACCTTC.

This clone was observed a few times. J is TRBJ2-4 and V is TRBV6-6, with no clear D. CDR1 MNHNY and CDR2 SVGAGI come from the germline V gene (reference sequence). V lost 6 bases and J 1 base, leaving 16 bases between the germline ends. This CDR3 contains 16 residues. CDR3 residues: CASSPPEWWAKNIQYF. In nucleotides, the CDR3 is TGTGCCAGCAGCCCACCCGAATGGTGGGCCAAAAACATTCAGTACTTC.

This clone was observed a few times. CDR3 bases: TGTGCCAGCAGCCGATTTTCCGGGACAGGGAACACTGAAGCTTTCTTT. Its translation is CASSRFSGTGNTEAFF. J is TRBJ1-1 and V is TRBV14, with 8 bases that match TRBD1. V shed 4 bases, J shed 1 base, and the junction held 8 bases outside the gene matches. CDR3 length equals 16 residues. Germline V gene sequence: CDR1 SGHDN, CDR2 FVKESK.

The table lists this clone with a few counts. The DNA for the CDR3 is TGTGCCAGCAGTGATGGAGGGAGTCCATACGAGCAGTACTTC. It codes for CASSDGGSPYEQYF. The rearrangement links TRBV6-1 to TRBJ2-7, with TRBD2 as a possible D gene (6 bases). Trimming stripped 3 bases from V and 4 bases from J, with 13 bases between. Germline V gene sequence: CDR1 MNHNS, CDR2 SASEGT. This CDR3 region has 14 residues.

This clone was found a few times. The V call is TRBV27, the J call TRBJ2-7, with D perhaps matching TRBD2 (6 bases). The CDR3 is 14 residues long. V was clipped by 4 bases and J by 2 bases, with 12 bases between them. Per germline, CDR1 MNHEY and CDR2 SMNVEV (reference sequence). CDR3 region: CASSSLGLTYEQYF. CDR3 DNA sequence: TGTGCCAGCAGTTCTCTGGGACTTACCTACGAGCAGTACTTC.

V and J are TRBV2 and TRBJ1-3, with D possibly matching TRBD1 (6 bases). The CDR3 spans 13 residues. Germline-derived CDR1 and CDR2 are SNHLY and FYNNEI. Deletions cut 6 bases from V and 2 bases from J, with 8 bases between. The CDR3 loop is CASSTGPGNTIYF. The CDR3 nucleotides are TGTGCCAGCAGCACAGGGCCTGGAAACACCATATATTTT.

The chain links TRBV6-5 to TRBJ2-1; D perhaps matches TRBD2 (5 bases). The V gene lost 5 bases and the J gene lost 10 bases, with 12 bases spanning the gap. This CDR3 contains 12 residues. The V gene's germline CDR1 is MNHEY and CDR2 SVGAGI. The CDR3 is CASSPMRAEQFF. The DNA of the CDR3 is TGTGCCAGCAGTCCCATGCGGGCAGAGCAGTTCTTC.

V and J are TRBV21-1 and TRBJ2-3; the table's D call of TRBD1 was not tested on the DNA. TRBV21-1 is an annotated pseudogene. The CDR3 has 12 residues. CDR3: CASRGQIHTQYF. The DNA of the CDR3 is TGTGCCAGCAGAGGACAGATCCATACGCAGTATTTT.

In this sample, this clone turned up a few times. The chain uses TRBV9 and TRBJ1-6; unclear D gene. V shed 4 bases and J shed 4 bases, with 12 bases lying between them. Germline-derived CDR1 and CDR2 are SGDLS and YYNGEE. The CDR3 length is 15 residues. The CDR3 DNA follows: TGTGCCAGCAGCACCGGGAGTAGATATAATTCACCCCTCCACTTT. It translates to CASSTGSRYNSPLHF.

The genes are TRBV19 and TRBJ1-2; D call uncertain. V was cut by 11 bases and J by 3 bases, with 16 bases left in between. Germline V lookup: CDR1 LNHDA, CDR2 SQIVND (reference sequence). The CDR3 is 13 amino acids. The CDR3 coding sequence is TGTGCCGTAGCGCGGTCCCGCGACTATGGCTACACCTTC. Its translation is CAVARSRDYGYTF.